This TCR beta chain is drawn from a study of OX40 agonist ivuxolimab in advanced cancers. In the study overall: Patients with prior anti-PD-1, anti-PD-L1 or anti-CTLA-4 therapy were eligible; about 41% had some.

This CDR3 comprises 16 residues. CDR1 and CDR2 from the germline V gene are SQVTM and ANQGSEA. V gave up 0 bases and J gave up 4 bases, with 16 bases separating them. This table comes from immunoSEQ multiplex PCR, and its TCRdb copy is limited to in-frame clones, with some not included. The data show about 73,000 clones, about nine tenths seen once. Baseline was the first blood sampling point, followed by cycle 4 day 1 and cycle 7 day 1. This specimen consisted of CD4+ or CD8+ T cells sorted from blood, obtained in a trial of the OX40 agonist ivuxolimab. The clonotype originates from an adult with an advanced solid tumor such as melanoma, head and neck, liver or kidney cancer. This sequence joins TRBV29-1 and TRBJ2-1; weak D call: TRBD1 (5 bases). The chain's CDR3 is CSVEDTRQRIYNEQFF. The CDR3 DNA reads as TGCAGCGTTGAAGATACCCGACAGAGAATTTACAATGAGCAGTTCTTC.